This is a list of T cell receptor beta chains from one sample in a study of cytomegalovirus exposure and HLA in healthy donors. Sequenced by immunoSEQ multiplex PCR; TCRdb stores in-frame clones only, minus some. Of under 300,000 clones in the sample, roughly two thirds were seen once. The sample comprised PBMCs. These receptors originate from a female donor in good health and CMV-seronegative. Each CDR3 is given with its conserved first and last residue. The D gene is left open where the match is weak. The listing skips clone size in some rows; elsewhere it reads once, few, many or a size class.

TRBV19	TRBD1	NA	TRBJ1-1	CASSIGTGGLEAFF	TGTGCCAGTAGTATTGGGACAGGGGGCCTAGAAGCTTTCTTT
TRBV6-4	TRBD2	NA	TRBJ2-1	CATRAGEGGNEQFF	TGTGCCACCAGAGCGGGAGAGGGTGGTAATGAGCAGTTCTTC
TRBV9	NA	NA	TRBJ2-7	CASSAFTEASEQYF	TGTGCCAGCAGCGCCTTCACTGAGGCCTCCGAGCAGTACTTC
TRBV7-3	NA	NA	TRBJ2-6	CASSLNPQSSGANVLTF	TGTGCCAGCAGCTTAAATCCACAGAGCTCTGGGGCCAACGTCCTGACTTTC
TRBV7-9	NA	NA	TRBJ2-7	CASSLVLREYEQYF	TGTGCCAGCAGCTTAGTTCTTCGGGAGTACGAGCAGTACTTC
TRBV7-2	TRBD1	few	TRBJ2-2	CASSLWGTGATGELFF	TGTGCCAGCAGCTTATGGGGGACAGGGGCCACCGGGGAGCTGTTTTTT
TRBV7-3	TRBD2	NA	TRBJ2-1	CASSLSPTAGGPYEQFF	TGTGCCAGCAGCTTATCCCCTACAGCGGGAGGGCCCTATGAGCAGTTCTTC
TRBV9	NA	NA	TRBJ1-2	CASSVAGGGGRYGYTF	TGTGCCAGCAGCGTAGCCGGGGGGGGAGGGCGTTATGGCTACACCTTC
TRBV4-1	NA	NA	TRBJ1-1	CASSSPNTEAFF	TGCGCCAGCAGCTCTCCTAACACTGAAGCTTTCTTT
TRBV5-1	NA	NA	TRBJ1-3	CASRVSTGGNTIYF	TGCGCCAGCAGAGTATCTACAGGGGGAAACACCATATATTTT
TRBV28	TRBD1	few	TRBJ1-3	CASSGTGTGNTIYF	TGTGCCAGCAGCGGGACAGGGACTGGAAACACCATATATTTT
TRBV7-9	TRBD1	NA	TRBJ1-1	CASTAGGNTEAFF	TGTGCCAGCACCGCAGGGGGTAACACTGAAGCTTTCTTT
TRBV7-9	NA	NA	TRBJ1-1	CASSPRPPVGPEAFF	TGTGCCAGCAGCCCCCGGCCCCCCGTGGGCCCTGAAGCTTTCTTT
TRBV5-1	TRBD1	NA	TRBJ1-3	CASSRTGGPLSGNTIYF	TGCGCCAGCAGCAGGACAGGGGGACCCCTTTCTGGAAACACCATATATTTT
TRBV10-2	TRBD2	NA	TRBJ2-7	CASRMTSGGTYEQYF	TGCGCCAGCAGGATGACTAGCGGGGGCACCTACGAGCAGTACTTC
TRBV5-1	TRBD2	NA	TRBJ2-7	CASSLSSGRGEQYF	TGCGCCAGCAGCTTGTCGAGCGGGAGAGGCGAGCAGTACTTC
TRBV6-1	NA	NA	TRBJ1-1	CASSEGVLRTEAFF	TGTGCCAGCAGTGAAGGCGTCCTTCGGACTGAAGCTTTCTTT
TRBV5-1	TRBD2	once	TRBJ2-7	CASSPGTISSYEQYF	TGCGCCAGCAGCCCCGGGACTATCAGCTCCTACGAGCAGTACTTC
TRBV6-6	TRBD1	NA	TRBJ1-5	CASRPHRGEGNQPQHF	TGTGCCAGCAGACCCCACAGGGGGGAGGGCAATCAGCCCCAGCATTTT
TRBV29-1	TRBD1	few	TRBJ1-2	CSTYQLGQGAWGGYTF	TGCAGTACTTACCAGCTCGGACAGGGCGCTTGGGGTGGCTACACCTTC
TRBV27	TRBD1	few	TRBJ2-5	CASSPSGTGGKTQYF	TGTGCCAGCAGTCCGAGCGGGACAGGGGGCAAGACCCAGTACTTC
TRBV19	TRBD1	NA	TRBJ2-1	CASSMTGGASYNEQFF	TGTGCCAGTAGTATGACAGGGGGCGCATCCTACAATGAGCAGTTCTTC
TRBV25-1	TRBD2	once	TRBJ2-5	CASSAGGVKTQYF	TGTGCCAGCAGTGCGGGGGGTGTCAAGACCCAGTACTTC
TRBV28	NA	NA	TRBJ2-7	CASSPVRAVYEQYF	TGTGCCAGCAGTCCCGTGAGGGCAGTGTACGAGCAGTACTTC
TRBV9	NA	NA	TRBJ2-2	CASSVVGATGELFF	TGTGCCAGCAGCGTAGTGGGGGCCACCGGGGAGCTGTTTTTT
TRBV4-1	NA	NA	TRBJ2-1	CASSQDLTATYNEQFF	TGCGCCAGCAGCCAAGATCTAACAGCCACTTACAATGAGCAGTTCTTC
TRBV6-5	NA	NA	TRBJ2-7	CASSRTNGSSYEQYF	TGTGCCAGCAGCCGGACTAACGGGAGCTCCTACGAGCAGTACTTC
TRBV27	NA	NA	TRBJ2-7	CASSLSSGIEQYF	TGTGCCAGCAGTTTATCGTCAGGGATCGAGCAGTACTTC
TRBV2	TRBD2	NA	TRBJ2-7	CASSSQRDRSYEQYF	TGTGCCAGCAGTAGTCAGCGGGATAGGTCCTACGAGCAGTACTTC
TRBV6-5	TRBD1	few	TRBJ1-5	CASRGQGGDQPQHF	TGTGCCAGCAGGGGACAGGGAGGTGATCAGCCCCAGCATTTT
TRBV7-9	NA	NA	TRBJ2-2	CASSTRTVNTGELFF	TGTGCCAGCAGCACCCGGACAGTGAACACCGGGGAGCTGTTTTTT
TRBV11-3	NA	NA	TRBJ2-3	CASSGRGGLAQYF	TGTGCCAGCAGCGGACGGGGTGGCCTAGCGCAGTATTTT
TRBV19	TRBD1	few	TRBJ2-4	CASRKRGQREDIQYF	TGTGCCAGTAGAAAAAGGGGACAGAGGGAAGACATTCAGTACTTC
TRBV30	TRBD1	NA	TRBJ1-2	CAWGGQGHGYTF	TGTGCCTGGGGGGGACAGGGCCATGGCTACACCTTC
TRBV5-1	NA	NA	TRBJ1-5	CASSLDGGSQPQHF	TGCGCCAGCAGCTTGGACGGGGGGTCCCAGCCCCAGCATTTT
TRBV7-8	NA	NA	TRBJ1-1	CASSYFSVNTEAFF	TGTGCCAGCAGCTACTTTTCGGTGAACACTGAAGCTTTCTTT
TRBV29-1	TRBD1	once	TRBJ1-2	CSVIWLDRRYGYTF	TGCAGCGTTATCTGGCTGGACAGGAGATATGGCTACACCTTC
TRBV11-1	TRBD2	NA	TRBJ2-7	CASSPSGSPYEQYF	TGTGCCAGCAGCCCCAGCGGGAGCCCCTACGAGCAGTACTTC
TRBV4-1	TRBD2	NA	TRBJ2-1	CASSQDPWPNGAASGDNEQFF	TGCGCCAGCAGCCAAGATCCATGGCCAAATGGGGCGGCTAGCGGGGACAATGAGCAGTTCTTC
TRBV21-1	NA	NA	TRBJ1-2	CASSSLGTPRPNYGYTF	TGTGCCAGCAGCAGCCTCGGGACACCACGACCTAACTATGGCTACACCTTC
TRBV29-1	NA	few	TRBJ2-7	CSVRTPSSYEQYF	TGCAGCGTTAGGACACCGAGCTCCTACGAGCAGTACTTC
TRBV7-8	NA	once	TRBJ2-7	CASSLRDFYEQYF	TGTGCCAGCAGCCTTCGGGACTTCTACGAGCAGTACTTC
TRBV28	TRBD2	NA	TRBJ2-1	CASSFSGRWAPGNEQFF	TGTGCCAGCAGTTTTAGCGGGAGATGGGCCCCAGGAAATGAGCAGTTCTTC
TRBV19	NA	once	TRBJ1-1	CASSISGFMNTEAFF	TGTGCCAGTAGTATTTCAGGGTTCATGAACACTGAAGCTTTCTTT
TRBV27	NA	NA	TRBJ1-1	CASSDGGLYAFF	TGTGCCAGCAGCGACGGGGGGTTGTATGCTTTCTTT
TRBV2	TRBD2	NA	TRBJ2-7	CASSGLAGGQGDEQYF	TGTGCCAGCAGTGGACTAGCGGGAGGCCAGGGGGACGAGCAGTACTTC
TRBV5-1	TRBD1	NA	TRBJ2-1	CASSFGQGSYNEQFF	TGCGCCAGCAGCTTTGGACAGGGGTCCTACAATGAGCAGTTCTTC
TRBV2	TRBD1	NA	TRBJ2-5	CATRDSQETQYF	TGTGCCACCCGGGACAGCCAAGAGACCCAGTACTTC
TRBV2	NA	NA	TRBJ2-7	CASSRDSYEQYF	TGTGCCAGCAGCCGCGACAGCTACGAGCAGTACTTC
TRBV19	NA	NA	TRBJ1-5	CASWPGIDQPQHF	TGTGCCAGCTGGCCAGGAATTGATCAGCCCCAGCATTTT
TRBV4-1	NA	few	TRBJ2-2	CASSQGETGPNTGELFF	TGCGCCAGCAGCCAAGGCGAGACAGGTCCGAACACCGGGGAGCTGTTTTTT